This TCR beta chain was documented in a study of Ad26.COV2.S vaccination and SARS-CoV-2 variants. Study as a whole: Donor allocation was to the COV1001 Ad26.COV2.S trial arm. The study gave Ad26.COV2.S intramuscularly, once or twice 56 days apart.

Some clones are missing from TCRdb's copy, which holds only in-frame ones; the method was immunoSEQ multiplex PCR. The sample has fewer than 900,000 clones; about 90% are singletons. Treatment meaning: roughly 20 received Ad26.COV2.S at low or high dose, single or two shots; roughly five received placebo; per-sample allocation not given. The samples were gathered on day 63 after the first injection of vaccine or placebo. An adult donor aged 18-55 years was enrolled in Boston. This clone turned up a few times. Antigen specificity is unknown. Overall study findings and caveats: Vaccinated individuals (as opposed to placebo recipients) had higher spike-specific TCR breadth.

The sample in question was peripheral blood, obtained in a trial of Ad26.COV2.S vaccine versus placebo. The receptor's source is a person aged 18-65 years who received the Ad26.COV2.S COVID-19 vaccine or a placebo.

The CDR3 protein is CASSRGQNYEQYF. The CDR3 DNA sequence: TGTGCCAGCAGTCGCGGTCAGAACTACGAGCAGTACTTC. This chain uses TRBV12-3 or TRBV12-4 with TRBJ2-7; no clear D gene. Trimming cost V 5 bases and J 3 bases, with 11 bases left between them. There are 13 residues in the CDR3.